The 14 T cell receptor beta chains presented below share a single source sample, sequenced in a study of blood T cell repertoires in COVID-19. Method: immunoSEQ multiplex PCR; TCRdb's copy keeps in-frame clones and lacks some. Counted here are roughly 91,000 clones, around 85% occurring once; the ten biggest clones make up around 10%. The sequenced sample consisted of peripheral blood. The receptors originated from a man between 65 and 79 years old with acute or convalescent COVID-19.

This clone has a handful of counts. The chain combines TRBV18 with TRBJ1-5, with a tentative D call TRBD1 (5 bases). The germline V gene has CDR1 KGHSH and CDR2 LQKENI. This CDR3 is 17 amino acids long. Trimming removed 2 bases at V and 0 bases at J, with 14 bases between. The CDR3 nucleotides are TGTGCCAGCTCACCAAGCCAGGGATTATATAGCAATCAGCCCCAGCATTTT. Amino acid sequence: CASSPSQGLYSNQPQHF. Full variable domain (outside the CDR3, taken from reference TRBV18 and TRBJ1-5): NAGVMQNPRHLVRRRGQEARLRCSPMKGHSHVYWYRQLPEEGLKFMVYLQKENIIDESGMPKERFSAEFPKEGPSILRIQQVVRGDSAAYFCASSPSQGLYSNQPQHFGDGTRLSIL.

V usage is TRBV29-1 and J usage is TRBJ2-5; maybe TRBD2 (7 bases). CDR3 size: 13 residues. CDR1 and CDR2 (germline): SQVTM, ANQGSEA. V was pared by 4 bases and J by 5 bases, with 14 bases between. The CDR3, as DNA: TGCAGCGTTGTACTCGGGGGGCTGGAGACCCAGTACTTC. Translating gives CSVVLGGLETQYF.

This clone was observed a handful of times. The chain is built from TRBV11-3 and TRBJ2-3, with D possibly matching TRBD2 (5 bases). Germline-derived CDR1 and CDR2 are SGHNT and YENEEA. The germline V and J ends were trimmed by 3 bases and 3 bases, with 16 bases remaining between them. The CDR3 has 16 amino acids. The CDR3 protein is CASSLGVREATDTQYF. CDR3 in DNA: TGTGCCAGCAGCTTGGGTGTCCGGGAAGCAACAGATACGCAGTATTTT.

The rearrangement links TRBV3-1 (or the pseudogene TRBV3-2) to TRBJ1-6; possible D gene TRBD1, 6 bases. Germline CDR1 is LGHDT and CDR2 is YNNKEL (reference sequence). This CDR3 is 14 amino acids long. The V end was cut by 4 bases, the J end by 7 bases, with 11 bases between. The CDR3 nucleotides are TGTGCCAGCAGCCTGACAGGACGGAATTCACCCCTCCACTTT. This sequence encodes CASSLTGRNSPLHF.

This clone was seen once. The rearrangement links TRBV18 to TRBJ2-1, with TRBD1 identical over 8 bases. The V gene's germline CDR1 is KGHSH and CDR2 LQKENI. This CDR3 has 14 residues. The V and J ends lost 3 bases and 9 bases, in that order; junction bases with no gene match: 7. CDR3 nucleotide sequence: TGTGCCAGCTCACCCAGTCAGGGGGCCTTTGAGCAGTTCTTC. The encoded protein is CASSPSQGAFEQFF.

This clone was detected only a few times. The chain recombines TRBV28 with TRBJ1-5; 9 nucleotides agree with TRBD1. Germline trimming cut 7 bases from V and 7 bases from J; bases unmatched to any gene: 8. Germline values: CDR1 MDHEN, CDR2 SYDVKM. The CDR3 runs to 14 residues. This chain's CDR3 is CASTEGQGGQPQHF. CDR3 bases: TGTGCCAGCACCGAGGGACAGGGCGGGCAGCCCCAGCATTTT. Full variable domain (remainder filled in from reference TRBV28 and TRBJ1-5): DVKVTQSSRYLVKRTGEKVFLECVQDMDHENMFWYRQDPGLGLRLIYFSYDVKMKEKGDIPEGYSVSREKKERFSLILESASTNQTSMYLCASTEGQGGQPQHFGDGTRLSIL.

The chain combines TRBV19 with TRBJ1-6; maybe TRBD1 (5 bases). This CDR3 has 14 residues. CDR1 is LNHDA and CDR2 is SQIVND in the germline V gene (reference sequence). V was pared by 5 bases and J by 2 bases, with 7 bases between. The CDR3 region has the DNA TGTGCCAGTAGTCCAGGGCCCTATAATTCACCCCTCCACTTT. Encoded protein: CASSPGPYNSPLHF.

The genes are TRBV27 and TRBJ2-2, with 8 bases that match TRBD2. The CDR3 extends over 15 amino acids. CDR1 and CDR2 (germline): MNHEY, SMNVEV (reference sequence). J gave up 1 base and V 4 bases, and 2 bases lay outside the gene matches. The CDR3 nucleotides are TGTGCCAGCAGTTGGAGCGGGGGGAACACCGGGGAGCTGTTTTTT. Residues: CASSWSGGNTGELFF.

V and J are TRBV27 and TRBJ2-5, with 11 bases matching TRBD2. CDR1 is MNHEY and CDR2 is SMNVEV in the germline V gene (reference sequence). V trimming: 4 bases; J trimming: 5 bases; junction bases outside the gene matches: 9. CDR3 size: 16 residues. The CDR3 reads CASSWSSGGEFETQYF. The CDR3 nucleotides are TGTGCCAGCAGTTGGAGTAGCGGGGGGGAATTCGAGACCCAGTACTTC.

This sequence joins TRBV2 and TRBJ1-1; D not resolved. Trimming removed 3 bases at V and 5 bases at J, with 4 bases between. The germline V gene encodes CDR1 SNHLY and CDR2 FYNNEI. The CDR3 has 11 residues. The DNA of the CDR3 is TGTGCCAGCAGTGACCTTACTGAAGCTTTCTTT. The encoded protein is CASSDLTEAFF.

The genes are TRBV4-1 and TRBJ1-6, with 9 bases aligning to TRBD1. In germline, CDR1 is MGHRA, CDR2 YSYEKL. The CDR3 is 17 amino acids. Germline trimming cut 1 base from V and 9 bases from J; bases unmatched to any gene: 10. The CDR3, as DNA: TGCGCCAGCAGCCAAGGTTTGAGACAGGGGGGTGGTTCACCCCTCCACTTT. Translated, it gives CASSQGLRQGGGSPLHF.

This chain links TRBV2 with TRBJ1-5; maybe TRBD1 (5 bases). Looked up from germline, CDR1 is SNHLY and CDR2 is FYNNEI. The CDR3 contains 14 residues. The germline V and J ends were trimmed by 4 bases and 5 bases, with 12 bases remaining between them. DNA for the CDR3: TGTGCCAGCAGTGGGTCGCGGGGGTATCAGCCCCAGCATTTT. This translates into CASSGSRGYQPQHF.

The V call is TRBV15, the J call TRBJ1-2, with a weak D call TRBD1 (6 bases). V was clipped by 0 bases and J by 9 bases, with 14 bases between them. The CDR3 is 14 amino acids. Germline V CDR1 and CDR2: LNHNV, YYDKDF (reference sequence). The CDR3 nucleotides are TGTGCCACCAGCAGAGACCCGGGACATCTCAGCTACACCTTC. Translated, it gives CATSRDPGHLSYTF. Full variable domain (outside the CDR3, taken from reference TRBV15 and TRBJ1-2): DAMVIQNPRYQVTQFGKPVTLSCSQTLNHNVMYWYQQKSSQAPKLLFHYYDKDFNNEADTPDNFQSRRPNTSFCFLDIRSPGLGDTAMYLCATSRDPGHLSYTFGSGTRLTVV.

Only a few counts were recorded for this clone. The chain uses TRBV15 and TRBJ2-1; possible D gene TRBD1, 5 bases. V gave up 1 base and J gave up 8 bases, with 18 bases separating them. The CDR3 loop spans 16 amino acids. Germline lookup yields CDR1 LNHNV and CDR2 YYDKDF (reference sequence). CDR3 in amino acids: CATSRGRGRSGHEQFF. The CDR3 DNA reads as TGTGCCACCAGCAGAGGAAGGGGAAGGTCTGGCCATGAGCAGTTCTTC.